Listed here are 2 T cell receptor beta chains from one sample, sequenced in a study of CD8 T cells in ankylosing spondylitis. A single record per CDR3 protein comes from TCRdb applying MiXCR to the 5' RACE reads. The data hold 350,000 to 450,000 distinct CDR3 sequences, with roughly 20% observed a single time. Input material: blood, either unsorted or a sorted T cell fraction (not recorded which). These receptors originate from a male donor with ankylosing spondylitis or in good health (not recorded which).

This clonotype turned up a few times. The chain has TRBV10-3 and TRBJ2-7; TRBD1 aligns across 7 bases. The CDR3 runs 15 residues. Germline CDR1 is ENHRY and CDR2 is SYGVKD. V shed 4 bases and J 3 bases; nucleotides not matched to a gene: 9. CDR3 residues: CAISAPPRQGYEQYF. CDR3 in DNA: TGTGCCATCAGTGCACCTCCCAGACAGGGCTACGAGCAGTACTTC.

A few counts support this clonotype. J is TRBJ2-1 and V is TRBV7-6; a possible D gene is TRBD2 (6 bases). The V gene lost 5 bases and the J gene lost 7 bases, with 15 bases spanning the gap. Per germline, CDR1 SGHVS and CDR2 FNYEAQ. There are 14 residues in the CDR3. CDR3 in DNA: TGTGCCAGCAGCCATCCGCGGGGTTTGAATGAGCAGTTCTTC. Translating it yields CASSHPRGLNEQFF.